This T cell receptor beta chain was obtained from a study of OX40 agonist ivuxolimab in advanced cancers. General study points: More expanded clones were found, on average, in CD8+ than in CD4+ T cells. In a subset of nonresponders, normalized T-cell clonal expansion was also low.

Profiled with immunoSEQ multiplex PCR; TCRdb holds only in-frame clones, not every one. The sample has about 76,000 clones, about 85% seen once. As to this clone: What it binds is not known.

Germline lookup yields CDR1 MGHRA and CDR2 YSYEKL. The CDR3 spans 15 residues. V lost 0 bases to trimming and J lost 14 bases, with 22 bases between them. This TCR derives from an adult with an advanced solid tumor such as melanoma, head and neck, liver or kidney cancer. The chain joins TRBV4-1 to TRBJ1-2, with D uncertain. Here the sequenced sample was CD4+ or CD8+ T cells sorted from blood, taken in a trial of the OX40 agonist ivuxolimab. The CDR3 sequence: CASSQDVSYGRIKTF. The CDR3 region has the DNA TGCGCCAGCAGCCAAGATGTGTCGTACGGTAGGATAAAAACCTTC.